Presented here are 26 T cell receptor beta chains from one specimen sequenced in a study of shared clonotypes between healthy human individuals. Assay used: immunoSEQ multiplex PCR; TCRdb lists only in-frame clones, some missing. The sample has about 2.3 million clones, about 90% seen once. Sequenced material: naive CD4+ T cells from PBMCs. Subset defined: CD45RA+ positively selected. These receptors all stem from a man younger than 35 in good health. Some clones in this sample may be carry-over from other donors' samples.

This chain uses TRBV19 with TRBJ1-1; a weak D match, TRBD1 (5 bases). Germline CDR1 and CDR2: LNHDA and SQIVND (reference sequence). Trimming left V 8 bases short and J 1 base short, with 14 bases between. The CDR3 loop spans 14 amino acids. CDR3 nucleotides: TGTGCCAGTCGCCGGGGCCAAGGGAACACTGAAGCTTTCTTT. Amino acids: CASRRGQGNTEAFF.

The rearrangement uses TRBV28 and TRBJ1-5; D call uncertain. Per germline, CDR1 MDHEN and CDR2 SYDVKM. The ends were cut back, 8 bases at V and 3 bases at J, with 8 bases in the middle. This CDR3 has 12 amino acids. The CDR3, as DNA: TGTGCCAGCCAGACACTCAATCAGCCCCAGCATTTT. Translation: CASQTLNQPQHF.

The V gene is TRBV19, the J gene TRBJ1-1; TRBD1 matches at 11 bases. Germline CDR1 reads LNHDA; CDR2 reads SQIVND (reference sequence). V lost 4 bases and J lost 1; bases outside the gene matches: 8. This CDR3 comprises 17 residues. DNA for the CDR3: TGTGCCAGTAGTACACCGAGGACAGGGGGCGCGAACACTGAAGCTTTCTTT. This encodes CASSTPRTGGANTEAFF.

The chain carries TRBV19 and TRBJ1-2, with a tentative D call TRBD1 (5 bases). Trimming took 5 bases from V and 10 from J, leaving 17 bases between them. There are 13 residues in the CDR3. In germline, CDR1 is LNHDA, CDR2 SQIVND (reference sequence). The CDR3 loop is CASSFTGTVVYTF. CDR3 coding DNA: TGTGCCAGTAGTTTCACCGGGACGGTCGTCTACACCTTC.

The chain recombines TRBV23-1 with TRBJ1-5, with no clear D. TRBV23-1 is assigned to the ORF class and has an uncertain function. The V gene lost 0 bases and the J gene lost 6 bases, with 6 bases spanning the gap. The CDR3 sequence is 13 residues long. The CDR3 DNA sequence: TGCGCCAGCAGTCAATCGGGCCCTCAGCCCCAGCATTTT. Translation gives CASSQSGPQPQHF.

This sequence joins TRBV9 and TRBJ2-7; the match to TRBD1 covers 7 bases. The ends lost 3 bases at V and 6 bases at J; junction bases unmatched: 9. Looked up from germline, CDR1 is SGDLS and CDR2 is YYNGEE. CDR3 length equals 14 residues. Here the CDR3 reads CASSAQQGSGEQYF. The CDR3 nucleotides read TGTGCCAGCAGCGCCCAACAGGGGTCGGGCGAGCAGTACTTC.

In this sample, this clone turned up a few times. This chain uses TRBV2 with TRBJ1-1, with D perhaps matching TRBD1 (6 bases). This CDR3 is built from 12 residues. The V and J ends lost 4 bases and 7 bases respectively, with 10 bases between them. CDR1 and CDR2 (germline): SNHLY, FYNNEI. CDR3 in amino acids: CASSGGTHEAFF. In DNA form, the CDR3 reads TGTGCCAGCAGTGGTGGGACACATGAAGCTTTCTTT.

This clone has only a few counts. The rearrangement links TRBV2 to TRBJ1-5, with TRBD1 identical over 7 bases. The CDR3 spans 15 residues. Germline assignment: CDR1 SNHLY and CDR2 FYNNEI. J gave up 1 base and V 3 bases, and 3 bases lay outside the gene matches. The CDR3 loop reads CASSDDRDSNQPQHF. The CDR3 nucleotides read TGTGCCAGCAGTGATGACAGGGACAGCAATCAGCCCCAGCATTTT.

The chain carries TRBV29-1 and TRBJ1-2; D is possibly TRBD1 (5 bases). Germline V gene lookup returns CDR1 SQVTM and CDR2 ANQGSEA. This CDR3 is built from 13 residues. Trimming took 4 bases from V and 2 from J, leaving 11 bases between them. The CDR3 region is CSVVEGQNYGYTF. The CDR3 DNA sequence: TGCAGCGTTGTGGAGGGGCAAAACTATGGCTACACCTTC.

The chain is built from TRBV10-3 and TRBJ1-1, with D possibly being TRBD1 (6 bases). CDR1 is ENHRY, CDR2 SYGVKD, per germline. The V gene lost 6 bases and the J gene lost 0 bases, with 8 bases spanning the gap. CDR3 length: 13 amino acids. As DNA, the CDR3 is TGTGCCATCAGGGACAGCATGAACACTGAAGCTTTCTTT. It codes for CAIRDSMNTEAFF.

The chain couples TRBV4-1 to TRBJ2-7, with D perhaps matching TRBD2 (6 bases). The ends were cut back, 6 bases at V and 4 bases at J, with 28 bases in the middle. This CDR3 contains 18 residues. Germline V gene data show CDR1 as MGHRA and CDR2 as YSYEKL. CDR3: CASSGVPGGANTKYEQYF. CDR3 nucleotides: TGCGCCAGCAGTGGGGTACCAGGAGGGGCCAATACCAAGTACGAGCAGTACTTC.

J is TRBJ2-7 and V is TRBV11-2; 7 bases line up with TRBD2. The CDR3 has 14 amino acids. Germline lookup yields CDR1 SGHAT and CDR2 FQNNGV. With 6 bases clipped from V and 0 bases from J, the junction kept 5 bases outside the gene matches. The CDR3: CASSPSGASYEQYF. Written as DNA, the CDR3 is TGTGCCAGCAGTCCAAGCGGGGCCTCCTACGAGCAGTACTTC.

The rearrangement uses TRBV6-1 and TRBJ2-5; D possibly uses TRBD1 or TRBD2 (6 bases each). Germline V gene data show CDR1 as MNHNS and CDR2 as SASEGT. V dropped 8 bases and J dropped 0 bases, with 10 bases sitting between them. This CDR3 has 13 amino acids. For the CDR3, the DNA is TGTGCCAGCGGGGGGACAAACCAAGAGACCCAGTACTTC. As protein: CASGGTNQETQYF.

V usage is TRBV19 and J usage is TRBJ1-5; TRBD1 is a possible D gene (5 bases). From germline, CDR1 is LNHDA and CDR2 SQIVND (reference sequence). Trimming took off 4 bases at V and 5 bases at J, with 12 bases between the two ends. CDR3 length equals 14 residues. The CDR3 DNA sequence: TGTGCCAGTAGTAAGCAGGGATGGGATCAGCCCCAGCATTTT. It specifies CASSKQGWDQPQHF.

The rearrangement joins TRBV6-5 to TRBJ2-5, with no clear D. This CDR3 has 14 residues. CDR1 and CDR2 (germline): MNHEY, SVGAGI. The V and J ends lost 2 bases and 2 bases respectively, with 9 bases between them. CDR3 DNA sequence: TGTGCCAGCAGTTACGCCGGGCAGCAAGAGACCCAGTACTTC. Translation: CASSYAGQQETQYF.

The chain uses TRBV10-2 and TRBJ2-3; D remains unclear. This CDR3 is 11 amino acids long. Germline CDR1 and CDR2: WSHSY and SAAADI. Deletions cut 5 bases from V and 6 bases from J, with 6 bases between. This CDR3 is CASSSEDTQYF. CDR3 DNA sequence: TGCGCCAGCAGTTCCGAGGATACGCAGTATTTT.

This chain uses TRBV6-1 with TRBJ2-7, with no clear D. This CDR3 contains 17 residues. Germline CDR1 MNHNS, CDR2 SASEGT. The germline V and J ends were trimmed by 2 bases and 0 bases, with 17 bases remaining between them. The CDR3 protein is CASSEPLGFRSSYEQYF. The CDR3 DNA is TGTGCCAGCAGTGAACCCTTGGGATTTCGGAGCTCCTACGAGCAGTACTTC.

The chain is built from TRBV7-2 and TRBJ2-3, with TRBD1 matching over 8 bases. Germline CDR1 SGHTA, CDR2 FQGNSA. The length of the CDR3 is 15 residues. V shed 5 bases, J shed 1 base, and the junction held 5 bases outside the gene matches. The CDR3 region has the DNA TGTGCCAGCAGCCCAACGGGACAGGGCACAGATACGCAGTATTTT. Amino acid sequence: CASSPTGQGTDTQYF.

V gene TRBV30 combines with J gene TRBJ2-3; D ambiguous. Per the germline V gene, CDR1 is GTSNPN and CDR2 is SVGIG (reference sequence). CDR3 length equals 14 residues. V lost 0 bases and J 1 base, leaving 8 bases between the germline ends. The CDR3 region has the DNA TGTGCCTGGAGTGTAACAAGGGGCACAGATACGCAGTATTTT. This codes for CAWSVTRGTDTQYF.

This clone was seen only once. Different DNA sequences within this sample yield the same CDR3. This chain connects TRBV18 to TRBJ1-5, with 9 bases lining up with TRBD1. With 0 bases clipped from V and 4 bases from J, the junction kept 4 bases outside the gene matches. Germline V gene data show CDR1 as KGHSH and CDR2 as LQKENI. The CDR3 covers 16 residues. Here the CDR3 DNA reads TGTGCCAGCTCACCACCGGGGGGACAGGGAAATCAGCCCCAGCATTTT. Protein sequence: CASSPPGGQGNQPQHF.

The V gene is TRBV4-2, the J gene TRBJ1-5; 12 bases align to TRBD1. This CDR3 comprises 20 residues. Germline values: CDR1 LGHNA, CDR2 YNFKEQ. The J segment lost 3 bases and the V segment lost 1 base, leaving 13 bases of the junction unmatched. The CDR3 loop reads CASSQGLPGQGAGANQPQHF. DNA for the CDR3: TGTGCCAGCAGCCAAGGTTTGCCGGGACAGGGGGCTGGTGCCAATCAGCCCCAGCATTTT.

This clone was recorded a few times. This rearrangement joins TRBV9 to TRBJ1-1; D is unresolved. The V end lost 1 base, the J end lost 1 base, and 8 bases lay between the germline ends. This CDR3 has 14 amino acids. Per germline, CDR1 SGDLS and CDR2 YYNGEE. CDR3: CASSVSWQNTEAFF. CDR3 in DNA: TGTGCCAGCAGCGTATCCTGGCAGAACACTGAAGCTTTCTTT.

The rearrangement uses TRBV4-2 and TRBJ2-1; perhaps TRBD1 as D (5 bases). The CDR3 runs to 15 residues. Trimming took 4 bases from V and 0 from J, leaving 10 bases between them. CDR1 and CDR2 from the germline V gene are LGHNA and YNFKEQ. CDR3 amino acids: CASSPTVSSYNEQFF. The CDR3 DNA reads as TGTGCCAGCAGCCCGACAGTCAGCTCCTACAATGAGCAGTTCTTC.

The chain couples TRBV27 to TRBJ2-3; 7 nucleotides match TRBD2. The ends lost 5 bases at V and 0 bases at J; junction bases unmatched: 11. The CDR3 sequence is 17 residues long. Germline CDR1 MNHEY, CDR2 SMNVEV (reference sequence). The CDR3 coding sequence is TGTGCCAGCAGTCCAGCGGGGATGTGGGGAAGCACAGATACGCAGTATTTT. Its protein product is CASSPAGMWGSTDTQYF.

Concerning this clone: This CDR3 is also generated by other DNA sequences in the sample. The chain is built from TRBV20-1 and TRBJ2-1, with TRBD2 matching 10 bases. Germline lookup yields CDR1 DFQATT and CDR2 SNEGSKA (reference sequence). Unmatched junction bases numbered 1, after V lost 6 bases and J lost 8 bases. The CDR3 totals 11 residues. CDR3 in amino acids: CSAGTSDEQFF. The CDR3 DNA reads TGCAGTGCCGGGACTAGCGATGAGCAGTTCTTC.

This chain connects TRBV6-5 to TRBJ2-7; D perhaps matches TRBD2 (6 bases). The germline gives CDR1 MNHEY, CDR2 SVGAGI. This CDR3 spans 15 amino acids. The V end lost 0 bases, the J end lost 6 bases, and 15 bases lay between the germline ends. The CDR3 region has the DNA TGTGCCAGCAGTTACTCGCAGGCCCGGCGGGGCGAGCAGTACTTC. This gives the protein CASSYSQARRGEQYF.